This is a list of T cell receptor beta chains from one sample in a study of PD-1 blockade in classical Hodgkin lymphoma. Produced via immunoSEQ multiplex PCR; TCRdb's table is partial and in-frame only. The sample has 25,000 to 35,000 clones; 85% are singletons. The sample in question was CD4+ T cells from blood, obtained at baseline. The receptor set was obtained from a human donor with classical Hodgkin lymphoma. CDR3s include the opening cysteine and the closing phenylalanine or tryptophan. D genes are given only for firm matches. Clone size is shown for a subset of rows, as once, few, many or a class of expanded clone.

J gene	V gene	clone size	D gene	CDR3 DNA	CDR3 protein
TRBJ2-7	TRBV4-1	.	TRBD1	TGCGCCAGCAGCCGAATGATCCCGGGACAGGGCCTCCACGAGCAGTACTTC	CASSRMIPGQGLHEQYF
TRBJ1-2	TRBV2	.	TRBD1	TGTGCCAGCAGCGAGGACAGGAGCCTTTTTGGCTACACCTTC	CASSEDRSLFGYTF
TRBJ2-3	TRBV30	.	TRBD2	TGTGCCTGGAGTGCTAGCGGGAGGGCCACAGATACGCAGTATTTT	CAWSASGRATDTQYF
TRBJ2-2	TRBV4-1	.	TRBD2	TGCGCCAGCAGCCTCAGCGGGGCGAACACCGGGGAGCTGTTTTTT	CASSLSGANTGELFF
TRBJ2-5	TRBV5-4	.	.	TGTGCCAGCAGCTTACCGTCCGAGACCCAGTACTTC	CASSLPSETQYF
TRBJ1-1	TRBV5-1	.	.	TGCGCCAGCAGCTTGGAATATGGTGGGACTGAAGCTTTCTTT	CASSLEYGGTEAFF
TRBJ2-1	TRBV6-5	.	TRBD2	TGTGCCAGCAGTACGGGACTAAACAATGAGCAGTTCTTC	CASSTGLNNEQFF
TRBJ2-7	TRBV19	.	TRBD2	TGTGCCAGTAGTACCGACCCCAGCGGGAGCTCCTACGAGCAGTACTTC	CASSTDPSGSSYEQYF
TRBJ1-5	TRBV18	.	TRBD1	TGTGCCAGCTCACCACTTTACAGGGGGAACCAGCCCCAGCATTTT	CASSPLYRGNQPQHF
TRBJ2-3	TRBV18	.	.	TGTGCCAGCTCACCAAACCCGCGGGGCACAGATACGCAGTATTTT	CASSPNPRGTDTQYF
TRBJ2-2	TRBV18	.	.	TGTGCCAGCTCACCCGAAAGAGACACCGGGGAGCTGTTTTTT	CASSPERDTGELFF
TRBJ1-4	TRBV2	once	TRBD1	TGTGCCAGTTCGCCGGGACAGGGAAGAGCTCCTGTTTTT	CASSPGQGRAPVF
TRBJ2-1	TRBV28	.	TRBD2	TGTGCCAGCAGTTTGTGGGCGGGAGGGCCGAATGAGCAGTTCTTC	CASSLWAGGPNEQFF
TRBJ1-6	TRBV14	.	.	TGTGCCAGCAGCCAACAGGGGACTTTATCACCCCTCCACTTT	CASSQQGTLSPLHF
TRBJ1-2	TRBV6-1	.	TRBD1	TGTGCCAGCAGTGAAGGGACAGGTTCCTATGGCTACACCTTC	CASSEGTGSYGYTF
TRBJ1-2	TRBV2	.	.	TGTGCCAGCAGTGAGAGTGGGGGGCGCGAAAGGGGCTACACCTTC	CASSESGGRERGYTF
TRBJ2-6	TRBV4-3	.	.	TGCGCCAGCAGCCAAGAGGGTGAGGATTCCTCTGGGGCCAACGTCCTGACTTTC	CASSQEGEDSSGANVLTF